These T cell receptor beta chains were read from a single sample in a study of T cells in Graves' hyperthyroidism and ophthalmopathy. TCRdb processed the multiplex PCR reads anew with MiXCR; each CDR3 protein has one entry. The table lists hundreds of thousands of distinct CDR3 sequences, 14% of them singletons, with approximately 15% in the top ten. The source material was blood. These receptors came from a woman in her thirties or forties with Graves' hyperthyroidism. CDR3s include the opening cysteine and the closing phenylalanine or tryptophan. A D gene is named only where the DNA matches it firmly. Part of the rows lack a size; the others show once, few, many or a class for expanded clones.

D: .
J: TRBJ2-3
V: TRBV6-1
size: .
DNA: TGTGCCAGCAGAGGAGGGGGGTTAGATACGCAGTATTTT
CDR3: CASRGGGLDTQYF

D: TRBD2
J: TRBJ2-7
V: TRBV9
size: .
DNA: TGTGCCAGCAGCGGAAGTCCGGGACTAGCGGGAGGGCCCCAGTTCTACGAGCAGTACTTC
CDR3: CASSGSPGLAGGPQFYEQYF

D: TRBD1
J: TRBJ2-5
V: TRBV29-1
size: .
DNA: TGCAGCGTTGAGACAGGGCATCAAGAGACCCAGTACTTC
CDR3: CSVETGHQETQYF

D: .
J: TRBJ1-2
V: TRBV5-1
size: many
DNA: TGCGCCAGCAGCGGCCGGGATATCTATGGCTACACCTTC
CDR3: CASSGRDIYGYTF

D: .
J: TRBJ1-6
V: TRBV2
size: many
DNA: TGTGCCAGCAGTGACAGGACAGTGAATTCACCCCTCCACTTT
CDR3: CASSDRTVNSPLHF

D: TRBD1
J: TRBJ1-5
V: TRBV27
size: few
DNA: TGTGCCAGCAGTTTAACCCTCCAGGGGGCGGATCGACAGCCCCAGCATTTT
CDR3: CASSLTLQGADRQPQHF

D: .
J: TRBJ2-5
V: TRBV5-8
size: many
DNA: TGTGCCAGCAGCCCGGGAGCTCCGGATGAGACCCAGTACTTC
CDR3: CASSPGAPDETQYF

D: .
J: TRBJ2-1
V: TRBV10-3
size: few
DNA: TGTGCCATCAGTGAGTCGGGGGTTGGGGTCAAAGAGCAGTTCTTC
CDR3: CAISESGVGVKEQFF

D: .
J: TRBJ2-1
V: TRBV7-6
size: .
DNA: TGTGCCAGCAGCTTAAAACAGGAGAAAAGGGGCTCCTACAATGAGCAGTTCTTC
CDR3: CASSLKQEKRGSYNEQFF

D: TRBD2
J: TRBJ2-3
V: TRBV2
size: many
DNA: TGTGCCAGCAGTGAGGGGACTAGAGGGGGAGATACGCAGTATTTT
CDR3: CASSEGTRGGDTQYF

D: .
J: TRBJ2-1
V: TRBV19
size: few
DNA: TGTGCCAGTAGTATAATGTCACAGAACAACAATGAGCAGTTCTTC
CDR3: CASSIMSQNNNEQFF

D: .
J: TRBJ2-7
V: TRBV9
size: .
DNA: TGTGCCAGCAGGAACAGACACTCCTACGAGCAGTACTTC
CDR3: CASRNRHSYEQYF

D: .
J: TRBJ1-6
V: TRBV28
size: many
DNA: TGTGCCAGCGGGTCGGGGGCGGCTACGCTCCACTTT
CDR3: CASGSGAATLHF

D: .
J: TRBJ2-5
V: TRBV12-3/TRBV12-4
size: many
DNA: TGTGCCAGCAGATCTTCCTACAGGGTTCAAGAGACCCAGTACTTC
CDR3: CASRSSYRVQETQYF

D: .
J: TRBJ2-3
V: TRBV18
size: many
DNA: TGTGCCAGCTCACCTAGGGCAGAGAGCACAGATACGCAGTATTTT
CDR3: CASSPRAESTDTQYF

D: .
J: TRBJ2-1
V: TRBV20-1
size: few
DNA: TGCAGTGCTAGGGGGCTTTTTGGGGAGCAGTTCTTC
CDR3: CSARGLFGEQFF

D: .
J: TRBJ2-7
V: TRBV20-1
size: .
DNA: TGCAGTGCCTCGGGACTGAACTACGAGCAGTACTTC
CDR3: CSASGLNYEQYF

D: .
J: TRBJ1-1
V: TRBV24-1
size: .
DNA: TGTGCCACCAGTGATTTCGGGTCCTCGGAAGCTTTCTTT
CDR3: CATSDFGSSEAFF

D: .
J: TRBJ2-2
V: TRBV5-1
size: .
DNA: TGTGCCAGCAGCCCATTTGGGGTGGTCTCCGGGGAGCTGTTTTTT
CDR3: CASSPFGVVSGELFF

D: TRBD2
J: TRBJ2-5
V: TRBV4-2
size: few
DNA: TGTGCCAGCAGCCTCACACTAGCGGCTGACCAAGAGACCCAGTACTTC
CDR3: CASSLTLAADQETQYF

D: .
J: TRBJ2-1
V: TRBV6-5
size: few
DNA: TGTGCCAGCAGTTACTCGGCAGGGAGAGGCAATGAGCAGTTCTTC
CDR3: CASSYSAGRGNEQFF

D: TRBD2
J: TRBJ2-2
V: TRBV28
size: many
DNA: TGTGCCAGCAGTTCCACTAGCGGGAGTAACACCGGGGAGCTGTTTTTT
CDR3: CASSSTSGSNTGELFF

D: .
J: TRBJ1-5
V: TRBV12-3/TRBV12-4
size: .
DNA: TGTGCCAGCAGTTTTTTCGAGAAGCCCCAGCATTTT
CDR3: CASSFFEKPQHF

D: TRBD1
J: TRBJ1-2
V: TRBV5-5
size: .
DNA: TGTGCCAGCAGCTTCCAGGGGGCATCCTATGGCTACACCTTC
CDR3: CASSFQGASYGYTF

D: TRBD2
J: TRBJ2-7
V: TRBV6-2/TRBV6-3
size: many
DNA: TGTGCCAGCAGACTCACCTTAGCGGGAGAGAGCTACGAGCAGTACTTC
CDR3: CASRLTLAGESYEQYF

D: .
J: TRBJ2-6
V: TRBV27
size: .
DNA: TGTGCCAGCAGTTTTTATGGAGCTGGGGCCAACGTCCTGACTTTC
CDR3: CASSFYGAGANVLTF

D: .
J: TRBJ1-2
V: TRBV6-1
size: .
DNA: TGTGCCAGCAGTACCCTACAGGGCCGCGGCTACACCTTC
CDR3: CASSTLQGRGYTF

D: .
J: TRBJ1-1
V: TRBV19
size: few
DNA: TGTGCCAGTAGTATAGGTACAGCTGAAGCTTTCTTT
CDR3: CASSIGTAEAFF